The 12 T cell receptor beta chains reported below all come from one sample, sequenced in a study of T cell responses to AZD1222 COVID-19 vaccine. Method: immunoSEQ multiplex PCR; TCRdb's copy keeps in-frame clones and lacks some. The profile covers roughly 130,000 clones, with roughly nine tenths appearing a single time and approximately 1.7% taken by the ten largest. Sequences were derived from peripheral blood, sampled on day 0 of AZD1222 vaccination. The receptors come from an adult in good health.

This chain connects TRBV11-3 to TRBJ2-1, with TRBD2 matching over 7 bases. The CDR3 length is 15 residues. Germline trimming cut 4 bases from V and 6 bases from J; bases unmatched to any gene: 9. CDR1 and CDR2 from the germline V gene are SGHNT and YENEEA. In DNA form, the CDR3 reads TGTGCCAGCAGCTACGCTGGGGGGGTTCTCAATGAGCAGTTCTTC. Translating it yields CASSYAGGVLNEQFF.

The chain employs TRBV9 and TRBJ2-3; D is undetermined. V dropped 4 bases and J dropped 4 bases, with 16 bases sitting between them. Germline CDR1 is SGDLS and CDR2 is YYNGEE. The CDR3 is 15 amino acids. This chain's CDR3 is CASSPRHHSADTQYF. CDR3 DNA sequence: TGTGCCAGCAGCCCGAGGCACCACTCAGCAGATACGCAGTATTTT.

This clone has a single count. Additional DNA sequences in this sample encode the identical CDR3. CDR3 DNA sequence: TGCGCCAGCAGCCCCGGACAGGGGAATTCACCCCTCCACTTT. It is translated as CASSPGQGNSPLHF. The rearrangement joins TRBV5-1 to TRBJ1-6; TRBD1 agrees at 9 bases. V was pared by 4 bases and J by 7 bases, with 3 bases of the junction left unmatched. Per the germline V gene, CDR1 is SGHRS and CDR2 is YFSETQ. The CDR3 runs to 14 residues.

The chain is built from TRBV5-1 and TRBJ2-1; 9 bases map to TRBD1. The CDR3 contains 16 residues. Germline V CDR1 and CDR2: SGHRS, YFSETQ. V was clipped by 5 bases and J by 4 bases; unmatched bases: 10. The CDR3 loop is CASRNIRQGGYNEQFF. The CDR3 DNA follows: TGCGCCAGCAGGAATATCAGACAGGGGGGGTACAATGAGCAGTTCTTC.

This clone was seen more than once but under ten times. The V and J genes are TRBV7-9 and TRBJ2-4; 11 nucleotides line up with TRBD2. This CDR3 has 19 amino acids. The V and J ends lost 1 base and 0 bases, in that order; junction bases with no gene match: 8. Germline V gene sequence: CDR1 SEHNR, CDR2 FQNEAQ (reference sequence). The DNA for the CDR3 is TGTGCCAGCAGCTTAGGACTAGCGGGAATGGGCCTAGCCAAAAACATTCAGTACTTC. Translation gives CASSLGLAGMGLAKNIQYF.

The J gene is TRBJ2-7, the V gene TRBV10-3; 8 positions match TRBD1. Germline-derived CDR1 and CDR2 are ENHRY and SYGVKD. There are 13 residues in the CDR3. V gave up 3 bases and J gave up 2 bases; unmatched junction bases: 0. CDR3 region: CAISEQGAYEQYV. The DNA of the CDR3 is TGTGCCATCAGTGAACAGGGGGCCTACGAGCAGTACGTC.

CDR3 DNA: TGTGCCATCAGTAAATCCGGGACAGAGAACACTGAAGCTTTCTTT. Amino acids: CAISKSGTENTEAFF. This chain uses TRBV10-3 with TRBJ1-1, with 7 positions matching TRBD1. Trimming took 5 bases from V and 1 from J; bases not matched to a gene: 7. The CDR3 covers 15 residues. Germline lookup yields CDR1 ENHRY and CDR2 SYGVKD.

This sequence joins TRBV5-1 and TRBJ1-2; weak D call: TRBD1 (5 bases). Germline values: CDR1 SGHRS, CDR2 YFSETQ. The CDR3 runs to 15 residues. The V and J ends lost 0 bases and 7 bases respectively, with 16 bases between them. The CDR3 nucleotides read TGCGCCAGCAGCTTGGGTGGGGGTGGAGTACCTGGCTACACCTTC. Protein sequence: CASSLGGGGVPGYTF.

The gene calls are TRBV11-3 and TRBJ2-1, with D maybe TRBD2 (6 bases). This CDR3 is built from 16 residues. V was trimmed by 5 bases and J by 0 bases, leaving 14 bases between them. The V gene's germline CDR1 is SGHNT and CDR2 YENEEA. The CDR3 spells CASSHSQEGSYNEQFF. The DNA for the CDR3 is TGTGCCAGCAGCCATAGTCAGGAGGGCTCCTACAATGAGCAGTTCTTC.

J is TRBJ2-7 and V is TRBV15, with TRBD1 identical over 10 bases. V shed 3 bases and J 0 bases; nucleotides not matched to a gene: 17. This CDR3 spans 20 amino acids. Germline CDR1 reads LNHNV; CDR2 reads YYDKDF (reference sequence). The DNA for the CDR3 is TGTGCCACCAGCAGGGATGCTCCATATCCGGGACAGGGGAGCTCCTACGAGCAGTACGTC. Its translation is CATSRDAPYPGQGSSYEQYV.

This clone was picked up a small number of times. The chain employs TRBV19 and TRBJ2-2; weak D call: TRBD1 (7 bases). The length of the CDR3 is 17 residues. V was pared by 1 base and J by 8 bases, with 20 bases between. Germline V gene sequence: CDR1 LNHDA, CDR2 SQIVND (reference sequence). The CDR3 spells CASSIARDSLSIGELFF. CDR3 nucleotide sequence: TGTGCCAGTAGTATAGCGCGGGACAGTCTATCTATTGGGGAGCTGTTTTTT.

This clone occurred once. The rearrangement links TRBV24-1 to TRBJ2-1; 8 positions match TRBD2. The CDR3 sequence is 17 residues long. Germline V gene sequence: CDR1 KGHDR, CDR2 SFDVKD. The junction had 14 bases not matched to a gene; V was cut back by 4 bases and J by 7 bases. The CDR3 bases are TGTGCCACCAGTGAGCAGGGACTAGAGGTGTTGTCGAATGAGCAGTTCTTC. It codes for CATSEQGLEVLSNEQFF.